The 23 T cell receptor beta chains in this list originate from one sample, sequenced in a study of CD8 T cells in Susac syndrome. Random hexamers were used to reverse transcribe an amount of roughly 0.5 to 1 ug RNA. Using its own MiXCR run on the immunoSEQ multiplex PCR reads, TCRdb lists one record per CDR3 protein. The sample has about 150,000 distinct CDR3 sequences, 85% to 95% seen once. Input material: CD4+ T cells from PBMCs. The receptors come from a human donor with Susac syndrome.

V and J are TRBV5-4 and TRBJ2-7; 15 bases map to TRBD2. CDR1 is SGHNT and CDR2 is YYREEE in the germline V gene (reference sequence). V shed 3 bases, J shed 6 bases, and the junction held 10 bases outside the gene matches. The CDR3 has 17 residues. CDR3 in DNA: TGTGCCAGCAGCTCCGGGACTAGCGGGGGGTACGACACCGAGCAGTACTTC. This translates into CASSSGTSGGYDTEQYF.

V usage is TRBV2 and J usage is TRBJ2-5; unclear D gene. CDR1 is SNHLY and CDR2 is FYNNEI in the germline V gene. The ends were cut back, 7 bases at V and 7 bases at J, with 10 bases in the middle. The CDR3 is made up of 11 amino acids. This CDR3 is CASILTGTQYF. The CDR3 DNA follows: TGTGCCAGCATCCTCACCGGGACCCAGTACTTC.

The chain is built from TRBV15 and TRBJ2-7; D remains unclear. The V end lost 1 base, the J end lost 2 bases, and 9 bases lay between the germline ends. Looked up from germline, CDR1 is LNHNV and CDR2 is YYDKDF (reference sequence). The CDR3 loop spans 14 amino acids. CDR3 sequence reads: CATSRGKGAYEQYF. CDR3 in DNA: TGTGCCACCAGCAGAGGGAAAGGAGCCTACGAGCAGTACTTC.

This chain joins TRBV25-1 and TRBJ1-2, with D unresolved. CDR1 and CDR2 (germline): MGHDK, SYGVNS. The CDR3 contains 13 residues. V lost 2 bases to trimming and J lost 4 bases, with 8 bases between them. The CDR3 coding sequence is TGTGCCAGCAGTGAAAAGATTGGCTATGGCTACACCTTC. Translating gives CASSEKIGYGYTF.

The chain links TRBV4-1 to TRBJ1-2; D remains ambiguous. The CDR3 runs 14 residues. Germline V lookup: CDR1 MGHRA, CDR2 YSYEKL. Trimming cost V 0 bases and J 2 bases, with 7 bases left between them. The CDR3 loop reads CASSQDPLNYGYTF. The CDR3 DNA reads TGCGCCAGCAGCCAAGATCCCTTAAACTATGGCTACACCTTC.

The rearrangement links TRBV5-1 to TRBJ2-2; 7 nucleotides match TRBD1. This CDR3 has 15 amino acids. The trim removed 4 bases at V and 3 bases at J, leaving 6 bases unmatched. CDR1 and CDR2 from the germline V gene are SGHRS and YFSETQ. The DNA of the CDR3 is TGCGCCAGCAGCCTGACACAGGGGTACACCGGGGAGCTGTTTTTT. It yields the protein CASSLTQGYTGELFF.

The chain couples TRBV7-2 to TRBJ1-1; maybe TRBD1 (5 bases). Trimming cost V 5 bases and J 5 bases, with 12 bases left between them. Per germline, CDR1 SGHTA and CDR2 FQGNSA. The CDR3 covers 13 residues. The CDR3 loop is CASSQGRTTEAFF. The CDR3, as DNA: TGTGCCAGCAGCCAGGGACGGACGACTGAAGCTTTCTTT.

The chain combines TRBV5-1 with TRBJ2-1; a weak D match, TRBD2 (5 bases). There are 15 residues in the CDR3. Trimming pared 0 bases from V and 0 bases from J, leaving 7 bases between. From germline, CDR1 is SGHRS and CDR2 YFSETQ. CDR3 nucleotide sequence: TGCGCCAGCAGCTTGGACGGGGACTCCTACAATGAGCAGTTCTTC. It specifies CASSLDGDSYNEQFF.

The DNA for the CDR3 is TGCGCCAGCAGGCGGGACGGACAGAACACTGAAGCTTTCTTT. Translation gives CASRRDGQNTEAFF. The V gene is TRBV5-1, the J gene TRBJ1-1, with D possibly being TRBD1 (5 bases). CDR1 SGHRS and CDR2 YFSETQ come from the germline V gene. This CDR3 contains 14 residues. The V end lost 5 bases, the J end lost 1 base, and 12 bases lay between the germline ends.

J is TRBJ2-7 and V is TRBV19, with D possibly matching TRBD1 (6 bases). Trimming stripped 4 bases from V and 4 bases from J, with 14 bases between. The length of the CDR3 is 14 residues. Looked up from germline, CDR1 is LNHDA and CDR2 is SQIVND (reference sequence). The CDR3 sequence: CASSTPTGLYEQYF. CDR3 sequence (DNA): TGTGCCAGTAGTACTCCAACAGGGTTGTACGAGCAGTACTTC.

The rearrangement links TRBV2 to TRBJ2-7; 12 positions match TRBD2. CDR1 and CDR2 (germline): SNHLY, FYNNEI. The V segment lost 6 bases and the J segment 3 bases; nucleotides outside the gene matches: 3. This CDR3 is 14 amino acids long. This chain's CDR3 is CASRMTSGGYEQYF. The CDR3 bases are TGTGCCAGCAGAATGACTAGCGGGGGCTACGAGCAGTACTTC.

V is TRBV7-2 and J is TRBJ2-5; 9 nucleotides align to TRBD1. Germline V gene data show CDR1 as SGHTA and CDR2 as FQGNSA. The CDR3 runs 15 residues. The junction had 7 bases not matched to a gene; V was cut back by 5 bases and J by 3 bases. CDR3 bases: TGTGCCAGCAGCCGCAGACGGGACAGGGAAGAGACCCAGTACTTC. It specifies CASSRRRDREETQYF.

In nucleotides, the CDR3 is TGTGCCAGCAAAACTAGCGGGGGTATCAATGAGCAGTTCTTC. It encodes CASKTSGGINEQFF. The chain carries TRBV6-5 and TRBJ2-1; 11 nucleotides agree with TRBD2. J gave up 6 bases and V 7 bases, and 5 bases lay outside the gene matches. Germline lookup yields CDR1 MNHEY and CDR2 SVGAGI. This CDR3 contains 14 residues.

V gene TRBV29-1 combines with J gene TRBJ2-6; no reliable D call. The CDR3 is 11 amino acids. Trimming removed 8 bases at V and 5 bases at J, with 7 bases between. Germline loops: CDR1 SQVTM, CDR2 ANQGSEA. The CDR3 loop is CSTTWANVLTF. Written as DNA, the CDR3 is TGCAGCACGACATGGGCCAACGTCCTGACTTTC.

The chain couples TRBV3-1 to TRBJ1-6; D gene uncertain. V was cut by 4 bases and J by 5 bases, with 3 bases left in between. Germline V gene lookup returns CDR1 LGHDT and CDR2 YNNKEL (reference sequence). This CDR3 has 12 residues. The CDR3, as DNA: TGTGCCAGCAGCCTCCATAATTCACCCCTCCACTTT. Protein: CASSLHNSPLHF.

The rearrangement links TRBV12-3 or TRBV12-4 to TRBJ2-5; D gene ambiguous. The V gene lost 10 bases and the J gene lost 2 bases, with 14 bases spanning the gap. The CDR3 sequence is 13 residues long. The chain's CDR3 is CATRRTPQETQYF. Here the CDR3 DNA reads TGTGCCACGCGACGAACCCCTCAAGAGACCCAGTACTTC.

This sequence joins TRBV20-1 and TRBJ1-6, with D perhaps matching TRBD1 (5 bases). Germline V lookup: CDR1 DFQATT, CDR2 SNEGSKA (reference sequence). V dropped 3 bases and J dropped 7 bases, with 16 bases sitting between them. The CDR3 extends over 15 amino acids. DNA of the CDR3: TGCAGTGCTAGGACCCTCACAGGTGGGAATTCACCCCTCCACTTT. The encoded protein is CSARTLTGGNSPLHF.

This clonotype is a singleton in its sample. This chain joins TRBV11-3 and TRBJ2-5, with 9 bases identical to TRBD1. CDR1 is SGHNT, CDR2 YENEEA, per germline. CDR3 length equals 14 residues. The V segment lost 2 bases and the J segment 5 bases; nucleotides outside the gene matches: 3. The CDR3 DNA reads TGTGCCAGCAGCTTAATGGGACAGGGCGAGACCCAGTACTTC. Amino acid sequence: CASSLMGQGETQYF.

This clonotype appeared a single time. V and J are TRBV5-4 and TRBJ2-3; no clear D gene. V shed 4 bases and J shed 6 bases, with 18 bases lying between them. The CDR3 totals 15 residues. CDR1 and CDR2 from the germline V gene are SGHNT and YYREEE (reference sequence). This CDR3 is CASSPPLGLVDTQYF. CDR3 in DNA: TGTGCCAGCAGCCCTCCCTTGGGGTTGGTCGATACGCAGTATTTT.

The chain carries TRBV7-8 and TRBJ1-5, with D unclear. V lost 2 bases to trimming and J lost 5 bases, with 7 bases between them. CDR3 length: 13 residues. CDR1 and CDR2 (germline): SGHVS, FQNEAQ. The DNA for the CDR3 is TGTGCCAGCAGCTTAAGTTTCTATCAGCCCCAGCATTTT. Translated, it gives CASSLSFYQPQHF.

V and J are TRBV4-1 and TRBJ2-7; D is unclear. From germline, CDR1 is MGHRA and CDR2 YSYEKL. The V and J ends lost 0 bases and 0 bases respectively, with 9 bases between them. This CDR3 contains 15 residues. In DNA, the CDR3 is TGCGCCAGCAGCCAAGATCACAGCCTCTCCTACGAGCAGTACTTC. This encodes CASSQDHSLSYEQYF.

This clonotype was recorded only once. The chain uses TRBV20-1 and TRBJ2-5; no clear D. The CDR3 length is 12 residues. Germline CDR1 reads DFQATT; CDR2 reads SNEGSKA (reference sequence). The V end lost 6 bases, the J end lost 1 base, and 9 bases lay between the germline ends. CDR3 residues: CSAPRAQETQYF. CDR3 in DNA: TGCAGTGCCCCAAGGGCCCAAGAGACCCAGTACTTC.

CDR3 DNA sequence: TGCAGTGCTAGTAGGACAGGGGACACCGGGGAGCTGTTTTTT. Translation: CSASRTGDTGELFF. The gene calls are TRBV20-1 and TRBJ2-2; 9 bases fit TRBD1. CDR1 and CDR2 from the germline V gene are DFQATT and SNEGSKA (reference sequence). The CDR3 spans 14 residues. With V trimmed by 3 bases and J by 3 bases, 2 bases remained unmatched.